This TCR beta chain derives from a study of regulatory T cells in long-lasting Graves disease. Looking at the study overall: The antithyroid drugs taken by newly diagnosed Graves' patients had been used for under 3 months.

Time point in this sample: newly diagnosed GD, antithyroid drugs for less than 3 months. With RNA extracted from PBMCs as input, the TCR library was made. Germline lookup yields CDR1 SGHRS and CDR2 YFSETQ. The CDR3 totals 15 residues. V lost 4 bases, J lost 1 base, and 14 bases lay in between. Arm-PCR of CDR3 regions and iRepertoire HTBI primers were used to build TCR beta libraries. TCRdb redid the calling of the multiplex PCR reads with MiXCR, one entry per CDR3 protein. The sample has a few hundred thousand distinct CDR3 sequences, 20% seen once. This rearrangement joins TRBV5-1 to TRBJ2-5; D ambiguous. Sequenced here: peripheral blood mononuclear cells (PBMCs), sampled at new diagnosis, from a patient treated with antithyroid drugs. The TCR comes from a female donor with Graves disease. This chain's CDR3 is CASSVDKAAQETQYF. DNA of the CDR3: TGCGCCAGCAGCGTTGACAAGGCTGCCCAAGAGACCCAGTACTTC.